A few counts support the clone carrying this TCR beta chain. Trimming at V came to 4 bases and at J to 2 bases, leaving 8 bases not matched to a gene. This CDR3 has 17 residues. CDR1 and CDR2 from the germline V gene are SGHVS and FQNEAQ. It was with a sample-barcoded 5' primer and a J-beta primer mix that a second PCR of about 7 to 12 cycles was run. Each CDR3 protein gets one entry after TCRdb re-called the 5' RACE reads with MiXCR. The sample records fewer than 2 million distinct CDR3 sequences, more than 35% being singletons. The data are from a study of blood T cells in healthy people across ages.

The sequence derives from a human donor in good health. The sample was blood. The gene calls are TRBV7-8 and TRBJ2-5, with 12 bases that match TRBD2. CDR3 sequence (DNA): TGTGCCAGCAGCTCAAGACTAGCGGGGGCAAAACAAGAGACCCAGTACTTC. It is translated as CASSSRLAGAKQETQYF.